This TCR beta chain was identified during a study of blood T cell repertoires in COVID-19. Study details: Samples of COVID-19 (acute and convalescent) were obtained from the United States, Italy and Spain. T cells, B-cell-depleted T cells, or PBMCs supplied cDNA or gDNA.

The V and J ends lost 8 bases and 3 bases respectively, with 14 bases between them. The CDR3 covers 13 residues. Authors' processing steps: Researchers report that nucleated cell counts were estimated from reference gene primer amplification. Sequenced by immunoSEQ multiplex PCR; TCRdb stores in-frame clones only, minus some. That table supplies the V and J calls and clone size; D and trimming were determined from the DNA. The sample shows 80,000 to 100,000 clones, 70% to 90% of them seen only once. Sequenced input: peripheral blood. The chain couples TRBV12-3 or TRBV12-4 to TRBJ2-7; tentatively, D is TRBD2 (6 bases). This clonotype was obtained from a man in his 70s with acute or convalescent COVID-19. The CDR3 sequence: CASSTGEVYEQYV. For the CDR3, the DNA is TGTGCCAGCTCAACGGGGGAGGTCTACGAGCAGTACGTC.